This T cell receptor beta chain was captured by sequencing in a study of cytomegalovirus exposure and HLA in healthy donors. Per the germline V gene, CDR1 is MGHRA and CDR2 is YSYEKL. V was pared by 4 bases and J by 12 bases, with 8 bases of the junction left unmatched. There are 12 residues in the CDR3. TCRdb's copy holds only in-frame clones and misses some; the assay was immunoSEQ multiplex PCR. The table records around 56,000 clones, about 92% of them present only once. The chain uses TRBV4-1 and TRBJ1-1, with 7 bases fitting TRBD1. What was sequenced was PBMCs. This TCR came from a woman younger than 30 in good health and CMV-seropositive. CDR3 sequence reads: CASSPLTGDSFF. The CDR3 nucleotides are TGCGCCAGCAGCCCGCTAACAGGGGATTCTTTCTTT.